These 18 T cell receptor beta chains were sequenced from one sample in a study of blood T cell repertoires in COVID-19. Produced via immunoSEQ multiplex PCR; TCRdb's table is partial and in-frame only. The table lists tens of thousands of clones, around 80% of them singletons. Material for sequencing was peripheral blood. Receptors originate from a human donor in a cohort sampled during active COVID-19.

The chain couples TRBV5-4 to TRBJ2-1; D remains ambiguous. This CDR3 spans 15 amino acids. The germline CDR1 and CDR2 sequences are SGHNT and YYREEE (reference sequence). Trimming took off 4 bases at V and 6 bases at J, with 17 bases between the two ends. The DNA of the CDR3 is TGTGCCAGCAGCCCCCCCCGACACCCAGTCAATGAGCAGTTCTTC. Amino acid sequence: CASSPPRHPVNEQFF. Looking up the rest from reference TRBV5-4 and TRBJ2-1 gives the full variable domain: ETGVTQSPTHLIKTRGQQVTLRCSSQSGHNTVSWYQQALGQGPQFIFQYYREEENGRGNFPPRFSGLQFPNYSSELNVNALELDDSALYLCASSPPRHPVNEQFFGPGTRLTVL.

This chain links TRBV10-3 with TRBJ1-5; unclear D gene. The CDR3 loop spans 14 amino acids. Deletions cut 2 bases from V and 3 bases from J, with 8 bases between. CDR1 ENHRY and CDR2 SYGVKD come from the germline V gene. In DNA form, the CDR3 reads TGTGCCATCAGTGAGCTTCCTTTCAATCAGCCCCAGCATTTT. It is translated as CAISELPFNQPQHF.

This chain uses TRBV24-1 with TRBJ2-5; 8 nucleotides match TRBD2. With V trimmed by 5 bases and J by 3 bases, 1 base remained unmatched. This CDR3 has 13 amino acids. CDR1 is KGHDR, CDR2 SFDVKD, per germline. The CDR3 coding sequence is TGTGCCACCAGTGCAGCGGGGGAAGAGACCCAGTACTTC. Translated, it gives CATSAAGEETQYF.

CDR3 nucleotide sequence: TGTGCCAGCAGTTTGGCAGGGCTAGCGGGGGGGCCAGATACGCAGTATTTT. As protein: CASSLAGLAGGPDTQYF. The rearrangement joins TRBV27 to TRBJ2-3; TRBD2 aligns across 12 bases. Germline values: CDR1 MNHEY, CDR2 SMNVEV (reference sequence). This CDR3 contains 17 residues. V shed 3 bases and J 4 bases; nucleotides not matched to a gene: 8.

The chain recombines TRBV28 with TRBJ1-2; D gene uncertain. Germline V gives CDR1 MDHEN, CDR2 SYDVKM. The V end lost 7 bases, the J end lost 8 bases, and 20 bases lay between the germline ends. CDR3 size: 14 residues. The CDR3 sequence: CASNQKFKPGGYTF. As DNA, the CDR3 is TGTGCCAGCAACCAAAAGTTCAAGCCGGGGGGCTACACCTTC.

The chain recombines TRBV3-1 (or the pseudogene TRBV3-2) with TRBJ2-7; tentatively, D is TRBD1 (6 bases). Trimming shortened V by 3 bases and J by 6 bases, and 15 bases separated the two germline ends. Germline V lookup: CDR1 LGHDT, CDR2 YNNKEL (reference sequence). CDR3 length equals 14 residues. CDR3 loop: CASSHLGAGGEQYF. The CDR3 nucleotides read TGTGCCAGCAGCCACCTGGGGGCTGGGGGCGAGCAGTACTTC.

The chain links TRBV11-2 to TRBJ2-7, with D possibly TRBD2 on 5 matching bases. CDR1 and CDR2 (germline): SGHAT, FQNNGV. V lost 2 bases, J lost 3 bases, and 14 bases lay in between. This CDR3 is built from 15 residues. The CDR3 here is CASSLNHRGIYEQYF. The DNA for the CDR3 is TGTGCCAGCAGCTTAAATCATCGGGGAATCTACGAGCAGTACTTC.

V is TRBV7-8 and J is TRBJ2-1, with 10 bases that match TRBD2. The germline V gene encodes CDR1 SGHVS and CDR2 FQNEAQ. Trimming removed 4 bases from V and 8 bases from J; junction bases left unmatched: 5. The CDR3 consists of 14 residues. CDR3: CASSSSGGGDEQFF. CDR3 DNA: TGTGCCAGCAGCTCTAGCGGGGGAGGGGATGAGCAGTTCTTC.

This chain uses TRBV11-2 with TRBJ1-4, with 7 bases matching TRBD1. J gave up 11 bases and V 3 bases, and 3 bases lay outside the gene matches. Germline CDR1 is SGHAT and CDR2 is FQNNGV. The CDR3 is 12 amino acids. CDR3: CASSLGRGKLFF. In nucleotides, the CDR3 is TGTGCCAGCAGCTTGGGCAGGGGGAAACTGTTTTTT.

In its sample, this clone was seen a few times. The rearrangement joins TRBV4-2 to TRBJ2-1, with D perhaps TRBD2 (5 bases). CDR1 LGHNA and CDR2 YNFKEQ come from the germline V gene. CDR3 size: 16 residues. The germline V and J ends were trimmed by 3 bases and 4 bases, with 16 bases remaining between them. This chain's CDR3 is CASSQGHSPGYNEQFF. DNA of the CDR3: TGTGCCAGCAGCCAGGGTCACTCGCCGGGATACAATGAGCAGTTCTTC.

In this sample, this clone turned up once. J is TRBJ2-3 and V is TRBV18; TRBD1 agrees at 7 bases. The CDR3 runs to 16 residues. The ends lost 3 bases at V and 4 bases at J; junction bases unmatched: 10. Germline V gives CDR1 KGHSH, CDR2 LQKENI. CDR3 amino acids: CASSPTMGQGADTQYF. The CDR3 region has the DNA TGTGCCAGCTCACCGACGATGGGGCAGGGGGCAGATACGCAGTATTTT. Combining the CDR3 with reference TRBV18 and TRBJ2-3 gives the whole variable domain NAGVMQNPRHLVRRRGQEARLRCSPMKGHSHVYWYRQLPEEGLKFMVYLQKENIIDESGMPKERFSAEFPKEGPSILRIQQVVRGDSAAYFCASSPTMGQGADTQYFGPGTRLTVL.

CDR3 loop: CASSIEGRGRGDNEQFF. CDR3 DNA sequence: TGTGCCAGTAGTATTGAGGGGCGGGGAAGAGGAGACAATGAGCAGTTCTTC. The rearrangement links TRBV19 to TRBJ2-1, with D tentatively TRBD2 (6 bases). V was shortened by 3 bases and J by 5 bases, with 20 bases between the two germline ends. Per germline, CDR1 LNHDA and CDR2 SQIVND (reference sequence). The CDR3 covers 17 residues.

In DNA form, the CDR3 reads TGTGCCAGTAGTACAGAAAGGGGGTCCTACGAGCAGTACTTC. Translating gives CASSTERGSYEQYF. The genes are TRBV19 and TRBJ2-7; maybe TRBD1 (6 bases). Per germline, CDR1 LNHDA and CDR2 SQIVND (reference sequence). The length of the CDR3 is 14 residues. V was cut by 4 bases and J by 1 base, with 11 bases left in between.

The chain links TRBV10-1 to TRBJ2-1; no clear D. V was clipped by 6 bases and J by 1 base, with 10 bases between them. The CDR3 is 14 amino acids. The germline CDR1 and CDR2 sequences are WNHNN and SYGVQD (reference sequence). CDR3 coding DNA: TGCGCCAGCAGCAGCTCAGGATCCTACAATGAGCAGTTCTTC. It is translated as CASSSSGSYNEQFF.

This clone has just one count. The V gene is TRBV10-1, the J gene TRBJ2-1, with 9 bases aligning to TRBD2. The V segment lost 3 bases and the J segment 9 bases; nucleotides outside the gene matches: 6. The CDR3 totals 14 residues. In germline, CDR1 is WNHNN, CDR2 SYGVQD (reference sequence). The CDR3, as DNA: TGCGCCAGCAGTGATCAGCGGGGGGACATTGAGCAGTTCTTC. Amino acids: CASSDQRGDIEQFF.

The count of this clone is one. The chain links TRBV7-9 to TRBJ1-4; possibly TRBD1 for D (5 bases). The V and J ends lost 2 bases and 7 bases respectively, with 11 bases between them. The CDR3 is made up of 14 amino acids. Germline CDR1 is SEHNR and CDR2 is FQNEAQ (reference sequence). As DNA, the CDR3 is TGTGCCAGCAGCTTAAGCAGGGATAGTGAAAAACTGTTTTTT. It encodes CASSLSRDSEKLFF.

The chain recombines TRBV7-2 with TRBJ2-2; D is perhaps TRBD2 (5 bases). The CDR3 sequence is 13 residues long. CDR1 and CDR2 from the germline V gene are SGHTA and FQGNSA. Trimming stripped 1 base from V and 7 bases from J, with 7 bases between. DNA of the CDR3: TGTGCCAGCAGCTTAGTAGGAGGCGGGGAGCTGTTTTTT. Protein: CASSLVGGGELFF.

This clone was seen once. The CDR3 sequence: CASSIPGTGYGYTF. CDR3 DNA sequence: TGTGCCAGTAGTATACCCGGGACAGGGTATGGCTACACCTTC. The chain combines TRBV19 with TRBJ1-2; 9 bases align to TRBD1. The V segment lost 2 bases and the J segment 5 bases; nucleotides outside the gene matches: 3. CDR3 length equals 14 residues. Germline V gene lookup returns CDR1 LNHDA and CDR2 SQIVND (reference sequence).